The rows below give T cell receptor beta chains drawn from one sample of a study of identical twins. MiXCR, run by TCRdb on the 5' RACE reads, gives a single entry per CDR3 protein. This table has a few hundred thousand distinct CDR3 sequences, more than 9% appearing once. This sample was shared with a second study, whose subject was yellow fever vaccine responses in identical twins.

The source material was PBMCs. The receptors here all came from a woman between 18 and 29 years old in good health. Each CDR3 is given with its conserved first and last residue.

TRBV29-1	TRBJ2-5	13	CSVDRVVQETQYF
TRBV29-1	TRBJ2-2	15	CSVVGPDSYTGELFF
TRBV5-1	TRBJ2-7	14	CATMTTFNSYEQYF
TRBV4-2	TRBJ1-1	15	CASSRNGTRNTEAFF
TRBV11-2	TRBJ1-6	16	CASSQPTGGRNSPLHF
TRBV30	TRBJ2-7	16	CAWSPGTIPRAREQYF
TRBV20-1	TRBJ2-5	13	CSAQGPIQETQYF
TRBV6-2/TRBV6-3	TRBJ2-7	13	CASSAQSVREQYF
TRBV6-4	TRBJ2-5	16	CASSRTSGSGGETQYF
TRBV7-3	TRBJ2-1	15	CASSSQGGQYDEQFF
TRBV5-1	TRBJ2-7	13	CASSLVGEYEQYF
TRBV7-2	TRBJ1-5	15	CASSLDSLGYQPQHF
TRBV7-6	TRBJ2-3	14	CASSIQGAADTQYF